The 9 T cell receptor beta chains in this list originate from one sample, sequenced in a study of cytomegalovirus exposure and HLA in healthy donors. 60 Vbeta and 13 Jbeta primers were used in PCR. Sequencing was performed with immunoSEQ multiplex PCR; in TCRdb, only in-frame clones are kept and a portion is missing. Its clone listing holds roughly 57,000 clones. The sample consisted of PBMCs. Every receptor here comes from a man between 18 and 35 years old in good health and CMV-seropositive.

This chain connects TRBV20-1 to TRBJ1-1, with no clear D. The CDR3 is made up of 11 amino acids. CDR1 DFQATT and CDR2 SNEGSKA come from the germline V gene (reference sequence). Trimming shortened V by 5 bases and J by 2 bases, and 6 bases separated the two germline ends. CDR3 loop: CSALLNTEAFF. As DNA, the CDR3 is TGCAGTGCTCTATTAAACACTGAAGCTTTCTTT.

The chain links TRBV2 to TRBJ2-7, with 8 bases aligning to TRBD2. The CDR3 extends over 14 amino acids. V was clipped by 7 bases and J by 9 bases; unmatched bases: 14. Germline V gene lookup returns CDR1 SNHLY and CDR2 FYNNEI. The CDR3 sequence is CASTLGLAQGGQYF. In DNA, the CDR3 is TGTGCCAGCACCTTAGGACTAGCCCAGGGAGGGCAGTACTTC.

The rearrangement uses TRBV27 and TRBJ2-7; D may be TRBD1 (8 bases). The V and J ends lost 10 bases and 2 bases respectively, with 18 bases between them. This CDR3 is built from 14 residues. Germline V gene sequence: CDR1 MNHEY, CDR2 SMNVEV (reference sequence). The CDR3 loop is CATQGAGEAYEQYF. The DNA for the CDR3 is TGTGCCACCCAGGGGGCGGGAGAGGCCTACGAGCAGTACTTC.

V is TRBV4-1 and J is TRBJ1-2, with 7 bases aligning to TRBD1. With V trimmed by 1 base and J by 5 bases, 7 bases remained unmatched. The CDR3 contains 15 residues. Per germline, CDR1 MGHRA and CDR2 YSYEKL. The CDR3 loop is CASSQVERDSYGYTF. The CDR3 DNA is TGCGCCAGCAGCCAAGTGGAGAGGGACAGTTATGGCTACACCTTC.

The genes are TRBV4-2 and TRBJ2-3; 10 nucleotides align to TRBD2. V lost 0 bases to trimming and J lost 3 bases; unmatched junction nucleotides: 6. This CDR3 contains 17 residues. Germline V gene data show CDR1 as LGHNA and CDR2 as YNFKEQ. CDR3: CASSQEKREGQTDTQYF. Here the CDR3 DNA reads TGTGCCAGCAGCCAAGAAAAGCGGGAGGGCCAAACAGATACGCAGTATTTT.

The chain joins TRBV27 to TRBJ2-6, with 7 positions matching TRBD2. Looked up from germline, CDR1 is MNHEY and CDR2 is SMNVEV (reference sequence). The CDR3 is 16 amino acids. Trimming at V came to 1 base and at J to 2 bases, leaving 2 bases not matched to a gene. Written as DNA, the CDR3 is TGTGCCAGCAGTTTATACAGCGGGACTGGGGCCAACGTCCTGACTTTC. Amino acids: CASSLYSGTGANVLTF.

The chain recombines TRBV7-8 with TRBJ1-5; tentative D call: TRBD1 (5 bases). Trimming took off 5 bases at V and 10 bases at J, with 18 bases between the two ends. Germline lookup yields CDR1 SGHVS and CDR2 FQNEAQ. The CDR3 consists of 14 residues. This CDR3 is CASSDGTGVGPQHF. In DNA form, the CDR3 reads TGTGCCAGCAGCGATGGGACGGGGGTGGGACCCCAGCATTTT. Complete variable domain (other parts from reference TRBV7-8 and TRBJ1-5): GAGVSQSPRYKVAKRGQDVALRCDPISGHVSLFWYQQALGQGPEFLTYFQNEAQLDKSGLPSDRFFAERPEGSVSTLKIQRTQQEDSAVYLCASSDGTGVGPQHFGDGTRLSIL.

This clone is labeled medium-sized based on frequency. V usage is TRBV11-1 and J usage is TRBJ1-5, with D unresolved. V dropped 4 bases and J dropped 2 bases, with 15 bases sitting between them. Germline CDR1 is SGHAT and CDR2 is FQDESV (reference sequence). The CDR3 contains 16 residues. The CDR3 bases are TGTGCCAGCAGCTCCGAAGGGAGGGTAGGCAATCAGCCCCAGCATTTT. Amino acids: CASSSEGRVGNQPQHF.

The genes are TRBV11-2 and TRBJ2-3; TRBD2 matches 14 bases. Germline trimming cut 3 bases from V and 5 bases from J; bases unmatched to any gene: 10. This CDR3 region has 18 residues. Germline loops: CDR1 SGHAT, CDR2 FQNNGV. The CDR3 protein is CASSFPQGTSGSVDTQYF. In DNA form, the CDR3 reads TGTGCCAGCAGCTTCCCACAGGGGACTAGCGGGAGTGTAGATACGCAGTATTTT.